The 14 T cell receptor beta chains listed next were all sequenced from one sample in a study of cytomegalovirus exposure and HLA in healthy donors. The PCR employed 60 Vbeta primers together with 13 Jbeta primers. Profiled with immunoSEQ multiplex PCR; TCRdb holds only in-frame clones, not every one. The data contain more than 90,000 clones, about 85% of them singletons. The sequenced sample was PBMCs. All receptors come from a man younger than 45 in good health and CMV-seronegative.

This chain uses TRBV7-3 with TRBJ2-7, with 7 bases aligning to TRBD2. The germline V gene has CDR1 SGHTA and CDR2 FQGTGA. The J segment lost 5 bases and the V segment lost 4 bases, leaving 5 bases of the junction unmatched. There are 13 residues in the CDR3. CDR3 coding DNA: TGTGCCAGCAGCTCTAGTGGGGGGGACGAGCAGTACTTC. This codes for CASSSSGGDEQYF.

CDR3: CASSTTEGREQYF. The CDR3 DNA sequence: TGTGCCAGCAGTACAACGGAGGGCCGCGAGCAGTACTTC. The rearrangement joins TRBV28 to TRBJ2-7; D may be TRBD2 (6 bases). The V and J ends lost 5 bases and 6 bases respectively, with 14 bases between them. Germline V lookup: CDR1 MDHEN, CDR2 SYDVKM. This CDR3 is 13 amino acids long.

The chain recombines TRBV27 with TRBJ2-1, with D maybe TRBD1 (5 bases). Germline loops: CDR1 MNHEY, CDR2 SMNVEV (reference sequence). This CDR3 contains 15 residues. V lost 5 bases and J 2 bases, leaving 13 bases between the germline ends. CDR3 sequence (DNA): TGTGCCAGCAGTGACCGGACACCTACCTACAATGAGCAGTTCTTC. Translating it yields CASSDRTPTYNEQFF.

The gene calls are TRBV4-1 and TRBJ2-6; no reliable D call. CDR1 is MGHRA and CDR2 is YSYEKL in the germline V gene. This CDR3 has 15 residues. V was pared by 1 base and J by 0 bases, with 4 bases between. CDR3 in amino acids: CASSQGSSGANVLTF. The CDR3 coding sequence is TGCGCCAGCAGCCAAGGGAGCTCTGGGGCCAACGTCCTGACTTTC.

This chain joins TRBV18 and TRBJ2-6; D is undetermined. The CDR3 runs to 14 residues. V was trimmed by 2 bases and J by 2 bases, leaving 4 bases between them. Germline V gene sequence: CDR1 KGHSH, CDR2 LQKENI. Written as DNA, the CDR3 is TGTGCCAGCTCACCAGAGCCTGGGGCCAACGTCCTGACTTTC. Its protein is CASSPEPGANVLTF.

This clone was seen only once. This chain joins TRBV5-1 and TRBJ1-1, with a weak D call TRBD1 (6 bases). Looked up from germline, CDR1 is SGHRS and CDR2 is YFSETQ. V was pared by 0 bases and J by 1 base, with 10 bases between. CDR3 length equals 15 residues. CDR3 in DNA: TGCGCCAGCAGCTTGGTCGGGACATCGAACACTGAAGCTTTCTTT. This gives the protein CASSLVGTSNTEAFF.

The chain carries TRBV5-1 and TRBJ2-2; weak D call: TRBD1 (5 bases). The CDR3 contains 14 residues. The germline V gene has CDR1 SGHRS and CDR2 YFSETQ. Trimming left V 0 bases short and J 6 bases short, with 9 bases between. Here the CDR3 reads CASSLDWTSGELFF. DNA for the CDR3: TGCGCCAGCAGCTTGGATTGGACATCCGGGGAGCTGTTTTTT.

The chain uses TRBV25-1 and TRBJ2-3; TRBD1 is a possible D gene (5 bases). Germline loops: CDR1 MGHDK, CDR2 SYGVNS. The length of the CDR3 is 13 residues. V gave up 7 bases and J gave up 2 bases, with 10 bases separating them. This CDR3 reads CASITGPTDTQYF. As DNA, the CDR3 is TGTGCCAGCATTACAGGTCCCACAGATACGCAGTATTTT.

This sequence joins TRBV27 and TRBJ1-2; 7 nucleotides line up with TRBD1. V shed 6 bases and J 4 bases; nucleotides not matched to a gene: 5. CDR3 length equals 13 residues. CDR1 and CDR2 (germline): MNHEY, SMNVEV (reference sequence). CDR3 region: CASRPAGGYGYTF. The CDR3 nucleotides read TGTGCCAGCAGACCTGCAGGGGGCTATGGCTACACCTTC.

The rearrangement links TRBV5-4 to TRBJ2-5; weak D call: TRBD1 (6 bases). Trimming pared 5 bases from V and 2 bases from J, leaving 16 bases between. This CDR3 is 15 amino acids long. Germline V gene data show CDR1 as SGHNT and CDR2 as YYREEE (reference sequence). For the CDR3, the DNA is TGTGCCAGCAGGCCAGGACAGCTAAGACAAGAGACCCAGTACTTC. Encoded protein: CASRPGQLRQETQYF.

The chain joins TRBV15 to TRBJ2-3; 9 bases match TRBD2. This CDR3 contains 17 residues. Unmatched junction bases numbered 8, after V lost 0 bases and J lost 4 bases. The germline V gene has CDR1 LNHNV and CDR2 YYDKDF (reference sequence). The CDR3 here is CATSRDRLAGTADTQYF. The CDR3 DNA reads TGTGCCACCAGCAGAGATAGGCTAGCGGGAACCGCAGATACGCAGTATTTT.

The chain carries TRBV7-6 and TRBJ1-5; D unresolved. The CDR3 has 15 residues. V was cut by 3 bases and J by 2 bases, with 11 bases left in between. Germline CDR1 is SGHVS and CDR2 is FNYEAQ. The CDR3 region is CASSLGPLGNQPQHF. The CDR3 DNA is TGTGCCAGCAGCTTGGGCCCACTGGGCAATCAGCCCCAGCATTTT.

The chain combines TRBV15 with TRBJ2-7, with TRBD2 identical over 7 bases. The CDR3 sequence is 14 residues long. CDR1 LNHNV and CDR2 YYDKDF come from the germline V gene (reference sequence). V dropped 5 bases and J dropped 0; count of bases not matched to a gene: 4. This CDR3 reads CATSGLADSYEQYF. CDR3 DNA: TGTGCCACCAGCGGGCTAGCGGACTCCTACGAGCAGTACTTC.

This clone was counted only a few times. CDR3 loop: CASNIGQGSYEQYF. The CDR3 bases are TGTGCCAGCAATATAGGACAGGGCTCCTACGAGCAGTACTTC. The chain has TRBV7-9 and TRBJ2-7, with TRBD1 matching 8 bases. The V segment lost 7 bases and the J segment 0 bases; nucleotides outside the gene matches: 5. Germline CDR1 reads SEHNR; CDR2 reads FQNEAQ (reference sequence). The CDR3 contains 14 residues.